The rows below give T cell receptor beta chains drawn from one sample of a study of CD8+ T cells in alopecia areata. The data were produced by immunoSEQ multiplex PCR, yet TCRdb's version contains in-frame clones alone and is incomplete. Of approximately 30,000 clones listed, about three fifths were seen once; the top ten hold 18%. Sequenced: NKG2D-high CD8+ T cells sorted from blood. These receptor sequences come from a human donor with alopecia areata. The CDR3 runs from the conserved cysteine through the conserved F or W. D genes are given only for firm matches. Expanded clones are given a class, and other clones once, few, many or no size at all.

clone_size: .; d_call: .; v_call: TRBV4-2; j_call: TRBJ1-5; cdr3_aa: CASSGHPSDQPQHF; cdr3_nt: TGTGCCAGTTCGGGACACCCCTCGGATCAGCCCCAGCATTTT
clone_size: .; d_call: TRBD2; v_call: TRBV7-3; j_call: TRBJ2-5; cdr3_aa: CASSLGTTPKETQYF; cdr3_nt: TGTGCCAGCAGCCTTGGGACTACCCCTAAAGAGACCCAGTACTTC
clone_size: once; d_call: .; v_call: TRBV28; j_call: TRBJ2-3; cdr3_aa: CASSFFSTDTQYF; cdr3_nt: TGTGCCAGCAGTTTTTTCAGCACAGATACGCAGTATTTT
clone_size: .; d_call: .; v_call: TRBV2; j_call: TRBJ1-1; cdr3_aa: CAGPGGNTEAFF; cdr3_nt: TGTGCCGGCCCCGGGGGGAACACTGAAGCTTTCTTT
clone_size: few; d_call: TRBD2; v_call: TRBV29-1; j_call: TRBJ2-1; cdr3_aa: CSVDGAPLAAYNEQFF; cdr3_nt: TGCAGCGTTGACGGGGCCCCCCTAGCGGCCTACAATGAGCAGTTCTTC
clone_size: .; d_call: .; v_call: TRBV7-9; j_call: TRBJ1-2; cdr3_aa: CASSLGLSYGYTF; cdr3_nt: TGTGCCAGCAGCTTAGGTTTGTCCTATGGCTACACCTTC
clone_size: .; d_call: .; v_call: TRBV30; j_call: TRBJ2-1; cdr3_aa: CAWSDDSHLYNEQFF; cdr3_nt: TGTGCCTGGAGTGATGACAGCCACCTCTACAATGAGCAGTTCTTC
clone_size: once; d_call: .; v_call: TRBV4-1; j_call: TRBJ2-5; cdr3_aa: CASSQEPREETQYF; cdr3_nt: TGCGCCAGCAGCCAAGAACCGCGGGAAGAGACCCAGTACTTC
clone_size: .; d_call: .; v_call: TRBV19; j_call: TRBJ1-2; cdr3_aa: CASSIHRDVTYGYTF; cdr3_nt: TGTGCCAGTAGTATACACCGGGACGTCACCTATGGCTACACCTTC
clone_size: few; d_call: TRBD1; v_call: TRBV5-4; j_call: TRBJ2-4; cdr3_aa: CASSSTGTEKNIQYF; cdr3_nt: TGTGCCAGCAGCTCCACCGGGACAGAGAAAAACATTCAGTACTTC
clone_size: .; d_call: TRBD1; v_call: TRBV9; j_call: TRBJ2-1; cdr3_aa: CASSVRDRVYNEQFF; cdr3_nt: TGTGCCAGCAGCGTCCGGGACAGGGTCTACAATGAGCAGTTCTTC
clone_size: .; d_call: TRBD1; v_call: TRBV7-6; j_call: TRBJ2-7; cdr3_aa: CASSRDSSYEQYF; cdr3_nt: TGTGCCAGCAGCCGGGACAGTTCGTACGAGCAGTACTTC
clone_size: large; d_call: .; v_call: TRBV7-9; j_call: TRBJ2-7; cdr3_aa: CASSDLDFRESYYEQYF; cdr3_nt: TGTGCCAGCAGTGACCTCGATTTCCGGGAGAGTTACTACGAGCAGTACTTC
clone_size: once; d_call: .; v_call: TRBV10-1; j_call: TRBJ2-5; cdr3_aa: CASSEGNQETQYF; cdr3_nt: TGCGCCAGCAGTGAGGGAAACCAAGAGACCCAGTACTTC
clone_size: .; d_call: TRBD1; v_call: TRBV5-1; j_call: TRBJ1-2; cdr3_aa: CASRLTGDQGYTF; cdr3_nt: TGCGCCAGCAGACTGACAGGGGATCAGGGCTACACCTTC
clone_size: few; d_call: .; v_call: TRBV28; j_call: TRBJ1-1; cdr3_aa: CASSSAGTDTEAFF; cdr3_nt: TGTGCCAGCAGTTCTGCAGGGACGGACACTGAAGCTTTCTTT
clone_size: .; d_call: .; v_call: TRBV28; j_call: TRBJ1-2; cdr3_aa: CASSFGGSYGYTF; cdr3_nt: TGTGCCAGCAGTTTCGGCGGTTCCTATGGCTACACCTTC
clone_size: .; d_call: .; v_call: TRBV29-1; j_call: TRBJ2-2; cdr3_aa: CSVVSSGGELFF; cdr3_nt: TGCAGCGTTGTTTCCTCAGGGGGGGAGCTGTTTTTT
clone_size: .; d_call: .; v_call: TRBV2; j_call: TRBJ2-5; cdr3_aa: CASNGVGWQETQYF; cdr3_nt: TGTGCCAGCAACGGGGTGGGATGGCAAGAGACCCAGTACTTC
clone_size: .; d_call: .; v_call: TRBV7-9; j_call: TRBJ2-5; cdr3_aa: CASSFPAQETQYF; cdr3_nt: TGTGCCAGCAGCTTCCCTGCCCAAGAGACCCAGTACTTC
clone_size: .; d_call: .; v_call: TRBV5-4; j_call: TRBJ2-7; cdr3_aa: CASSWGTGTSYEQYF; cdr3_nt: TGTGCCAGCAGCTGGGGTACAGGGACCTCCTACGAGCAGTACTTC
clone_size: few; d_call: TRBD2; v_call: TRBV7-9; j_call: TRBJ2-1; cdr3_aa: CASSPLPGLAEKNEQFF; cdr3_nt: TGTGCCAGCAGCCCCTTACCGGGACTAGCGGAGAAGAATGAGCAGTTCTTC
clone_size: once; d_call: .; v_call: TRBV7-9; j_call: TRBJ2-5; cdr3_aa: CASSSSLTEETQYF; cdr3_nt: TGTGCCAGCAGCTCGAGTCTCACGGAAGAGACCCAGTACTTC
clone_size: .; d_call: .; v_call: TRBV10-2; j_call: TRBJ2-7; cdr3_aa: CASSESTTVEYF; cdr3_nt: TGCGCCAGCAGTGAGTCGACGACGGTCGAGTACTTC
clone_size: few; d_call: .; v_call: TRBV28; j_call: TRBJ2-7; cdr3_aa: CASSFEQVYEQYF; cdr3_nt: TGTGCCAGCAGTTTCGAACAGGTCTACGAGCAGTACTTC
clone_size: .; d_call: .; v_call: TRBV7-6; j_call: TRBJ1-1; cdr3_aa: CASSTPGAEAFF; cdr3_nt: TGTGCCAGCAGCACCCCGGGGGCTGAAGCTTTCTTT
clone_size: .; d_call: TRBD2; v_call: TRBV13; j_call: TRBJ2-1; cdr3_aa: CASSGSSGRALNEQFF; cdr3_nt: TGTGCCAGCAGCGGATCGAGCGGGAGGGCCCTCAATGAGCAGTTCTTC
clone_size: .; d_call: TRBD2; v_call: TRBV7-9; j_call: TRBJ2-1; cdr3_aa: CASSSGLAGGLRINEQFF; cdr3_nt: TGTGCCAGCAGCTCGGGACTAGCGGGAGGGCTTAGAATCAATGAGCAGTTCTTC
clone_size: .; d_call: .; v_call: TRBV7-2; j_call: TRBJ2-7; cdr3_aa: CASSSTGFMAYEQYF; cdr3_nt: TGTGCCAGCAGCAGCACAGGGTTTATGGCCTACGAGCAGTACTTC
clone_size: .; d_call: TRBD2; v_call: TRBV6-1; j_call: TRBJ2-1; cdr3_aa: CASSDDGLAGADEQFF; cdr3_nt: TGTGCCAGCAGTGACGACGGACTAGCGGGAGCTGATGAGCAGTTCTTC